This T cell receptor (beta chain) was recorded in a study of CD8 T cells in Susac syndrome. A quantity of about 0.5 to 1 ug RNA underwent reverse transcription using random hexamers. Amplification of TCR beta CDR3 used immunoSEQ multiplex PCR across 54 Vbeta and 13 Jbeta. MiXCR was run by TCRdb on the immunoSEQ multiplex PCR reads, yielding one entry per CDR3 protein. The sample holds about 190,000 distinct CDR3 sequences; approximately 95% are singletons and the top ten take 0.1%. Sequencing of TCR beta, carried out with a high-throughput approach, was applied to CD8+ and CD4+ T cells from the blood. CD8+ and CD4+ T cells were negatively isolated; TEMRA cells were FACS-enriched. CDR3 length: 14 amino acids. Trimming removed 5 bases from V and 6 bases from J, with 16 bases in between.

The sequence derives from a human donor in good health. Specimen: CD4+ T cells from PBMCs. The chain combines TRBV12-3 or TRBV12-4 with TRBJ1-1; D is ambiguous. The CDR3 region is CASSPPRYKAEAFF. Written as DNA, the CDR3 is TGTGCCAGCAGTCCCCCCAGGTACAAAGCTGAAGCTTTCTTT.